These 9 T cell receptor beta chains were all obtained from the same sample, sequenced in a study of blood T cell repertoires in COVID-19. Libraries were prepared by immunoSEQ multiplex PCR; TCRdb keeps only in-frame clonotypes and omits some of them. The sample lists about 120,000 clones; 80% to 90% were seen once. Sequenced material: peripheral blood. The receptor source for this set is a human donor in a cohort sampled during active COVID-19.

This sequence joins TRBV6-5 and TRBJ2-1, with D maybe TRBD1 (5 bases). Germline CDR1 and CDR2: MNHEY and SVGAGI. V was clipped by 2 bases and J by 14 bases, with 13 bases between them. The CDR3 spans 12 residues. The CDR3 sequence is CASSYRAGLEFF. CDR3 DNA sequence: TGTGCCAGCAGTTACCGGGCAGGGTTGGAGTTCTTC.

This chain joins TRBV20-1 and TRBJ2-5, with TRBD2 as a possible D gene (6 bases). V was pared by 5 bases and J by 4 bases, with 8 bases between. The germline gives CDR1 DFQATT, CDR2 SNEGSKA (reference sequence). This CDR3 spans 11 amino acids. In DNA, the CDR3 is TGCAGTGCTGGGCGGGGAGAGACCCAGTACTTC. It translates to CSAGRGETQYF.

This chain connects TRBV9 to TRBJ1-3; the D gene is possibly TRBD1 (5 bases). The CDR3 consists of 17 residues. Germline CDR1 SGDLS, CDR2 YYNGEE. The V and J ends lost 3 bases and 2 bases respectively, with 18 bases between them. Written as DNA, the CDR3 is TGTGCCAGCAGCGCATCCCCGGGCGCGGGGGCTGGAAACACCATATATTTT. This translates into CASSASPGAGAGNTIYF.

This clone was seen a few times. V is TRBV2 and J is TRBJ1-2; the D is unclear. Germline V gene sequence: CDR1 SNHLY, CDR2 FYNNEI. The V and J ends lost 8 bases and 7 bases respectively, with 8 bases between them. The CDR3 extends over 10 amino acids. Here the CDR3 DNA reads TGTGCCAGCCGACTCAGTGGCTACACCTTC. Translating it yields CASRLSGYTF.

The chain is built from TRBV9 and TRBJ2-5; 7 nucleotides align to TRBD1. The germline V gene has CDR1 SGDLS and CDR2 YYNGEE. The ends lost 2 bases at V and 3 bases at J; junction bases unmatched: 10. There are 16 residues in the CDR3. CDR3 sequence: CASSVSPQGTEETQYF. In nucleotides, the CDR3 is TGTGCCAGCAGCGTCAGTCCCCAGGGGACAGAAGAGACCCAGTACTTC.

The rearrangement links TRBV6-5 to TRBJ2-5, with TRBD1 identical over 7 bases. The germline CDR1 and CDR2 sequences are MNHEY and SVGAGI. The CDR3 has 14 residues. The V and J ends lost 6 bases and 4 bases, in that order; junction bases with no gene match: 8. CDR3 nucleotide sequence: TGTGCCAGCAGCCGACAGGGCCCGGGAGAGACCCAGTACTTC. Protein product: CASSRQGPGETQYF.

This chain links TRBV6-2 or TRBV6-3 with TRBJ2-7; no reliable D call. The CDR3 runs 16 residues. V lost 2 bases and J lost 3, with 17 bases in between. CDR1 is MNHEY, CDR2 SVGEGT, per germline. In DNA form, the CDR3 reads TGTGCCAGCAGTTACCGATCCCCTGGCCCCCGCTACGAGCAGTACTTC. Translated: CASSYRSPGPRYEQYF.

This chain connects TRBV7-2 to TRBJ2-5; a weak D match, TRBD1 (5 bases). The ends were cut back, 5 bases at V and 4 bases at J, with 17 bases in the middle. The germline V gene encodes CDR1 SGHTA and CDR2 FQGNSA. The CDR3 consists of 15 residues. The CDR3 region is CASSPPGRVGETQYF. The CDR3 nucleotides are TGTGCCAGCAGCCCCCCCGGCAGGGTGGGAGAGACCCAGTACTTC.

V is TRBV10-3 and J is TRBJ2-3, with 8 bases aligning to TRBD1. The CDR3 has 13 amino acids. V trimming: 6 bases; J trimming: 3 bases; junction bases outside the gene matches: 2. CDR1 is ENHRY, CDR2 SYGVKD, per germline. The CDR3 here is CAIRGTGTDTQYF. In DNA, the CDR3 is TGTGCCATCAGGGGGACAGGTACAGATACGCAGTATTTT.